This T cell receptor beta chain was sequenced in a study of breast tumors, draining lymph nodes, adjacent tissues. As to this clonotype: Its matching antigen is unknown.

This CDR3 contains 15 residues. Trimming took 5 bases from V and 5 from J; bases not matched to a gene: 5. In germline, CDR1 is SGHTA, CDR2 FQGNSA. TCRdb analysed the multiplex PCR reads with MiXCR anew, one entry per CDR3 protein. The sample records tens of thousands of distinct CDR3 sequences, roughly 41% being singletons. Findings and limits, study-wide: Tumor TCR diversity was below lymph nodes but above nontumor tissue. Tumor T cell lymph node origin was a supported hypothesis, not proven.

Input material: breast tumor tissue. The V call is TRBV7-2, the J call TRBJ1-4, with TRBD1 matching 10 bases. This clonotype was obtained from a female donor with breast cancer. Some clones in this sample may be carry-over from other donors' samples. The CDR3 region is CASSPRDRGNEKLFF. In DNA, the CDR3 is TGTGCCAGCAGCCCCCGGGACAGGGGAAATGAAAAACTGTTTTTT.